A selection of T cell receptor beta chains follows, all from one sample in a study of cytomegalovirus exposure and HLA in healthy donors. Libraries were prepared by immunoSEQ multiplex PCR; TCRdb keeps only in-frame clonotypes and omits some of them. The data show more than 150,000 clones, with 65% to 85% seen just once and 2.8% held by the top ten. Sequenced input: PBMCs. These TCRs come from a woman between 18 and 29 years old in good health and CMV-seropositive. The CDR3 runs from the conserved cysteine through the conserved F or W. The D gene is left open where the match is weak. Clone size appears in some rows only: once, few, many, or a class for an expanded clone.

clone_size j_call v_call d_call cdr3_nt cdr3_aa
. TRBJ1-5 TRBV6-1 TRBD1 TGTGCCAGCAGTGGGACAGGAAAACAGCCCCAGCATTTT CASSGTGKQPQHF
once TRBJ1-1 TRBV6-6 . TGTGCCAGCAGTTCCTCCCTGAGTGCGGAAGCTTTCTTT CASSSSLSAEAFF
. TRBJ2-3 TRBV7-9 TRBD1 TGTGCCAGCAGCCCTCGGGACAGTTTCACAGATACGCAGTATTTT CASSPRDSFTDTQYF
. TRBJ1-2 TRBV7-2 . TGTGCCAGCAGCTTAGCCACAGGGAGTTATGGCTACACCTTC CASSLATGSYGYTF
. TRBJ1-1 TRBV27 . TGTGCCAGCAGTTCAGGGGTTCTGAACACTGAAGCTTTCTTT CASSSGVLNTEAFF
once TRBJ2-3 TRBV5-4 . TGTGCCAGCAGCCCCGGCAGCATCAGGACTAGCACAGATACGCAGTATTTT CASSPGSIRTSTDTQYF
. TRBJ1-2 TRBV10-3 . TGTGCCATCGGGAGAGGGCAGGAGCACTATGGCTACACCTTC CAIGRGQEHYGYTF
. TRBJ1-5 TRBV11-2 TRBD1 TGTGCCAGCAGTCGGACAGGTCAAGGCAATCAGCCCCAGCATTTT CASSRTGQGNQPQHF
. TRBJ1-4 TRBV9 . TGTGCCAGCAGCGTAGGCGGGGAATCTAATGAAAAACTGTTTTTT CASSVGGESNEKLFF
once TRBJ2-1 TRBV19 . TGTGCCAGTAGTATAGGGGCTGGCGATGAGCAGTTCTTC CASSIGAGDEQFF
. TRBJ1-1 TRBV4-2 . TGTGCCAGCAGCCATCTATTGGCGGACAAGGTCCACACTGAAGCTTTCTTT CASSHLLADKVHTEAFF
. TRBJ1-1 TRBV5-6 . TGTGCCAGCAGCCATAAAGGGTCGGGGGGCTTCACTGAAGCTTTCTTT CASSHKGSGGFTEAFF
. TRBJ2-5 TRBV18 TRBD2 TGTGCCAGCTCACCAAATAGCGGGGACCAAGAGACCCAGTACTTC CASSPNSGDQETQYF
. TRBJ2-1 TRBV11-1 . TGTGCCAGCAGCCCCTCGGTGGCCTACAATGAGCAGTTCTTC CASSPSVAYNEQFF
. TRBJ1-1 TRBV9 . TGTGCCAGCAGCACGAGCAACACTGAAGCTTTCTTT CASSTSNTEAFF
many TRBJ2-7 TRBV6-1 . TGTGCCAGCACCCAAAAACCTCGGACAGCCTACGAGCAGTACTTC CASTQKPRTAYEQYF
many TRBJ1-2 TRBV5-8 TRBD1 TGTGCCAGCAGCGACACGACAGGGTTGAGGGGCTACACCTTC CASSDTTGLRGYTF
. TRBJ1-2 TRBV2 . TGTGCCAGCTACAATGGGGCAGGAAGGAGCTATGGCTACACCTTC CASYNGAGRSYGYTF
. TRBJ2-1 TRBV19 TRBD2 TGTGCCAGTAGTGCCCTAACTAGCGGGGGTGCCAATGAGCAGTTCTTC CASSALTSGGANEQFF
. TRBJ2-3 TRBV15 . TGTGCCACCAGCAGAGGATGGAGATATACGCAGTATTTT CATSRGWRYTQYF
. TRBJ2-3 TRBV7-9 . TGTGCCAGCCAAGCTGGAACTAGCCCCACGCAGTATTTT CASQAGTSPTQYF
. TRBJ2-7 TRBV7-9 . TGTGCCAGCTCGGAGGGTATCTCCTACGAGCAGTACTTC CASSEGISYEQYF
. TRBJ2-3 TRBV9 . TGTGCCAGCAGCGCCCCTGGAGCTAGTAGCACAGATACGCAGTATTTT CASSAPGASSTDTQYF
. TRBJ2-4 TRBV6-5 . TGTGCCAGCAGTTACTCCCCCAAGCTTCAAAACATTCAGTACTTC CASSYSPKLQNIQYF
. TRBJ2-3 TRBV5-1 TRBD1 TGCGCCAGCAGCTCGGGACAGGAGATCACAGATACGCAGTATTTT CASSSGQEITDTQYF
few TRBJ1-1 TRBV7-9 TRBD1 TGTGCCAGCAGCATCCACTCGGACAGGGTTAGGGAAGCTTTCTTT CASSIHSDRVREAFF
. TRBJ2-6 TRBV5-1 . TGCGCCAGCAGCACGACACCGTCTGGGGCCAACGTCCTGACTTTC CASSTTPSGANVLTF
. TRBJ1-2 TRBV6-6 TRBD1 TGTGCCAGCAGTTCTTTCAGGGGGAACTATGGCTACACCTTC CASSSFRGNYGYTF
. TRBJ1-2 TRBV6-1 . TGTGCCAGCAGTGAAGCGCGGTTGGGGACTTGGTTAATCGATGGCTACACCTTC CASSEARLGTWLIDGYTF
. TRBJ2-1 TRBV6-1 TRBD1 TGTGCCAGCAGTGTAGGGACAGGGAGGTTCTTC CASSVGTGRFF
. TRBJ1-1 TRBV19 . TGTGCCAGTAGTGCCGACTACACAGTGAACACTGAAGCTTTCTTT CASSADYTVNTEAFF
. TRBJ1-1 TRBV27 TRBD1 TGTGCCAGCAGTTTGGGGCAGGGGGCGCGGACTGAAGCTTTCTTT CASSLGQGARTEAFF
many TRBJ1-6 TRBV2 . TGTGCCAGCAGCTCACCCGAGGGCCCGGGTCCCTCGGTAAGCGATAATTCACCCCTCCACTTT CASSSPEGPGPSVSDNSPLHF
. TRBJ1-2 TRBV15 . TGTGCCACCAGCAGAGTCGGGGGACCAGCCTATGGCTACACCTTC CATSRVGGPAYGYTF
. TRBJ2-4 TRBV5-1 . TGCGCCAGCAGCGAAGCTGTGGCAGAAACTACTCAGTACTTC CASSEAVAETTQYF
. TRBJ2-5 TRBV7-8 . TGTGCCAGCAGCTTACTAAAGGAGACCCAGTACTTC CASSLLKETQYF
once TRBJ2-5 TRBV4-3 . TGCGCCAGCAGCCCCCGACAGGATACGGAGACCCAGTACTTC CASSPRQDTETQYF
. TRBJ1-2 TRBV6-1 . TGTGCCAGCAGTGAAGAGTATGGGGCTCCCTATGGCTACACCTTC CASSEEYGAPYGYTF
. TRBJ1-2 TRBV6-5 . TGTGCCAGCAGTTACTCCCCCCGAATACAAGGAGGGGGCTACACCTTC CASSYSPRIQGGGYTF
once TRBJ1-2 TRBV2 TRBD1 TGTGCCAGCAGTAGAGCACAGGGGTTAGGAGGCGGTATAACCGATGGCTACACCTTC CASSRAQGLGGGITDGYTF
. TRBJ2-7 TRBV4-2 TRBD2 TGTGCCAGCAGCCTAGAATTGGCGGGGGGTACCAGCTCCTACGAGCAGTACTTC CASSLELAGGTSSYEQYF